The clone carrying this T cell receptor (beta chain) was counted at least ten times. Its antigen is not identified. These data belong to a study of T cells in Graves' hyperthyroidism and ophthalmopathy. Study-level findings and limits: Most clonotypes expanded in the thyroid (above 0.001) were also present in blood.

Those with hyperthyroidism were 18 to 65 years old, newly diagnosed, and ill for under 2 months. Diagnosing involved the use of clinical symptoms, serum thyroxine and TRAb, thyroid ultrasound and orbital computed tomography. Amplification targeted TCR beta CDR3 regions from RNA transcripts. HTBI primers were the set used in a first-round RT-PCR of the TCR CDR3. One entry per CDR3 protein results from TCRdb running MiXCR on the multiplex PCR reads. This table has over 700,000 distinct CDR3 sequences, roughly 40% appearing once. Trimming pared 1 base from V and 6 bases from J, leaving 12 bases between. The CDR3 sequence is 13 residues long. CDR1 and CDR2 from the germline V gene are DFQATT and SNEGSKA (reference sequence).

The receptor's source is a man aged 18 to 29 with Graves' hyperthyroidism. The chain is built from TRBV20-1 and TRBJ1-2, with D possibly matching TRBD1 (6 bases). The material sequenced was blood. The DNA for the CDR3 is TGCAGTGCTAGAGCCGTTTGGGACAATGGCTACACCTTC. Translated: CSARAVWDNGYTF.